The clone carrying this TCR beta chain was counted many times. Trimming removed 2 bases from V and 2 bases from J, with 10 bases in between. Looked up from germline, CDR1 is SGHKS and CDR2 is YYEKEE (reference sequence). The CDR3 runs to 14 residues. This record belongs to a study of shared clonotypes between healthy human individuals. Study summary: The cohort comprised a couple of women and a few men. Their ages spanned 18 to 49 years.

The authors ran the assay at deep level. Using ten immunoSEQ deep assay plates, investigators sequenced unsorted PBMC DNA. In the source study's methods: Filtering differed for immunoSEQ, which gave only junction sequences without quality scores. Clones were read by immunoSEQ multiplex PCR, and TCRdb kept only the in-frame ones, dropping some. The V and J calls and clone size are taken from that table; D and trimming were inferred from the DNA. The sample yields around 530,000 clones, around 78% seen once. Sequencing was done on a sample of PBMCs. The J gene is TRBJ2-5, the V gene TRBV5-5; maybe TRBD2 (6 bases). This TCR was sampled from a woman between 35 and 50 years old in good health. Some clones in this sample may be carry-over from other donors' samples. CDR3 in amino acids: CASSFGGEQETQYF. The CDR3 coding sequence is TGTGCCAGCAGCTTCGGCGGGGAACAAGAGACCCAGTACTTC.